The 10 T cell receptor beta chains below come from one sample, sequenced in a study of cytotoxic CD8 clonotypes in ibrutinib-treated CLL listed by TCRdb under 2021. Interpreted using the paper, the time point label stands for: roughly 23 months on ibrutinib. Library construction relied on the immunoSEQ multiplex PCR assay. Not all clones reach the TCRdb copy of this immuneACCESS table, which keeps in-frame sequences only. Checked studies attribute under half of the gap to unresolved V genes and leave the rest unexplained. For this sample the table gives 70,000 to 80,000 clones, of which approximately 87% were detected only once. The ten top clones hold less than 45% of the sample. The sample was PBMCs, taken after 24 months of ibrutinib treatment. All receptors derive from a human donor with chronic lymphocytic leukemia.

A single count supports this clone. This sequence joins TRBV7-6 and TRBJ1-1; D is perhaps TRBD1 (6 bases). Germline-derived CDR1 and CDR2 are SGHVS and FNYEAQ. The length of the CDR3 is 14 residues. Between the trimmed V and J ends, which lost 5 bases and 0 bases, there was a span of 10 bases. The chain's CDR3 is CASSGDRLNTEAFF. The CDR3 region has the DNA TGTGCCAGCAGCGGAGACAGGTTGAACACTGAAGCTTTCTTT.

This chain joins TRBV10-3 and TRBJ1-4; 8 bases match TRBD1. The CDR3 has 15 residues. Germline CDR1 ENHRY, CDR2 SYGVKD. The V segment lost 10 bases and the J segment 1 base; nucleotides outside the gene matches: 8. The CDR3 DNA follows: TGTGCCACCCAGGGGGCGCGGGGAACTAATGAAAAACTGTTTTTT. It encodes CATQGARGTNEKLFF.

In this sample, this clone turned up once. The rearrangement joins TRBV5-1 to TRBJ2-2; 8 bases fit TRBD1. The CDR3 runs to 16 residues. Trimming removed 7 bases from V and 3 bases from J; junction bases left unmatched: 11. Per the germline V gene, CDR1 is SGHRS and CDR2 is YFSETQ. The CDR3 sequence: CASGMTGATHTGELFF. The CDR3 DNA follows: TGCGCCAGCGGAATGACAGGGGCCACCCACACCGGGGAGCTGTTTTTT.

CDR3 DNA: TGTGCCAGCAGTTTGGCACCGCGGAGGCGCGGCAATGAGCAGTTCTTC. Translated: CASSLAPRRRGNEQFF. This rearrangement joins TRBV27 to TRBJ2-1; TRBD2 is a possible D gene (5 bases). Per germline, CDR1 MNHEY and CDR2 SMNVEV (reference sequence). Trimming left V 3 bases short and J 6 bases short, with 18 bases between. The CDR3 extends over 16 amino acids.

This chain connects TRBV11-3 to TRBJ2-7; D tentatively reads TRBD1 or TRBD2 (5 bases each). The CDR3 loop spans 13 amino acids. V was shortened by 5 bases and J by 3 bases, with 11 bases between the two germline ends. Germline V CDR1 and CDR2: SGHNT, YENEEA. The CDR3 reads CASSPGTGYEQYF. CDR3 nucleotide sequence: TGTGCCAGCAGCCCCGGGACGGGCTACGAGCAGTACTTC.

The CDR3 DNA reads TGTGCCAGCGAGGGGTCCCCTAATGAAAAACTGTTTTTT. Translating it yields CASEGSPNEKLFF. V gene TRBV28 combines with J gene TRBJ1-4; weak D call: TRBD1 (5 bases). Germline CDR1 is MDHEN and CDR2 is SYDVKM. The CDR3 is made up of 13 amino acids. V was trimmed by 8 bases and J by 3 bases, leaving 10 bases between them.

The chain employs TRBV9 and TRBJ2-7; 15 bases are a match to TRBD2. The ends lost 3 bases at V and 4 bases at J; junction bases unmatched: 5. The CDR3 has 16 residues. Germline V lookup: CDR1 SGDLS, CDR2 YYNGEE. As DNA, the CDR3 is TGTGCCAGCAGCGGAGGACTAGCGGGAGGGCGGTACGAGCAGTACTTC. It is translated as CASSGGLAGGRYEQYF.

This CDR3 reads CANRAGHSTDTQYF. The CDR3 coding sequence is TGTGCCAATAGGGCGGGACACAGCACAGATACGCAGTATTTT. V and J are TRBV6-1 and TRBJ2-3; D could derive from TRBD1 or TRBD2 (6 bases each). Germline V gene sequence: CDR1 MNHNS, CDR2 SASEGT. The V end lost 10 bases, the J end lost 0 bases, and 14 bases lay between the germline ends. CDR3 length: 14 amino acids.

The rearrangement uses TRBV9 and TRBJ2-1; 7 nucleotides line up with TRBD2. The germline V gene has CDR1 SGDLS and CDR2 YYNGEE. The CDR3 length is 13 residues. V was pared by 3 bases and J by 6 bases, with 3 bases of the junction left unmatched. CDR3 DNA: TGTGCCAGCAGCGCCGGACTAGTCAATGAGCAGTTCTTC. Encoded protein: CASSAGLVNEQFF.

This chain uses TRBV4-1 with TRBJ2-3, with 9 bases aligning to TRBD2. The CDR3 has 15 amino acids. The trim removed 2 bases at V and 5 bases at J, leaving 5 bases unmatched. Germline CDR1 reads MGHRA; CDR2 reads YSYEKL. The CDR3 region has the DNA TGCGCCAGCAGCCAAAGGCGGGGGGGTGGAGATACGCAGTATTTT. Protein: CASSQRRGGGDTQYF.